This T cell receptor (beta chain) was retrieved from a study of T cells after yellow fever vaccination. Turning to the study itself: Where fractions had low cell numbers, libraries were prepared from them with the SMART-Seq v4 Ultra Low Input RNA kit. Study-level findings and limits: After the booster, 96% of CD4 and about nine tenths of CD8 primary-response clones were re-detected.

5'RACE template switching added a universal primer site and UMIs to TCR cDNA. TCRdb redid the calling of the 5' RACE reads with MiXCR, one entry per CDR3 protein. The sample includes fewer than 85,000 distinct CDR3 sequences, around 7.3% of them seen just once. This clonotype was observed at least ten times. The antigen remains undetermined. CDR1 and CDR2 from the germline V gene are LGHNT and FRNRAP. There are 16 residues in the CDR3. Trimming stripped 3 bases from V and 3 bases from J, with 18 bases between. The sequencing used CD8+ T cells sorted from PBMCs, collected on the day of the yellow fever booster vaccination. The gene calls are TRBV12-5 and TRBJ2-7, with D possibly being TRBD2 (6 bases). The sequence was obtained from a man aged 30-40 years who received the YFV17D yellow fever vaccine. CDR3 residues: CASGFHPEGQGYEQYF. CDR3 bases: TGTGCTAGTGGTTTCCACCCGGAGGGCCAGGGCTACGAGCAGTACTTC. Using reference TRBV12-5 and TRBJ2-7 for the parts outside the CDR3, the full variable domain is DARVTQTPRHKVTEMGQEVTMRCQPILGHNTVFWYRQTMMQGLELLAYFRNRAPLDDSGMPKDRFSAEMPDATLATLKIQPSEPRDSAVYFCASGFHPEGQGYEQYFGPGTRLTVT.